The TCR beta chain under discussion was sequenced for a study of blood T cell repertoires in COVID-19. The V and J ends lost 2 bases and 6 bases respectively, with 13 bases between them. Germline V lookup: CDR1 LNHDA, CDR2 SQIVND (reference sequence). CDR3 length equals 14 residues. Here immunoSEQ multiplex PCR was the method, and the copy in TCRdb shows in-frame clones only, minus some. The table has about 200,000 clones, approximately 85% seen once; the top ten hold about 2.4%. Sequenced sample: peripheral blood. The clonotype comes from a woman between 65 and 79 years old with COVID-19, enrolled during active disease. The chain carries TRBV19 and TRBJ1-2; D is unclear. Written as DNA, the CDR3 is TGTGCCAGTAGTATACAGACTAACGCGGATGGCTACACCTTC. Protein sequence: CASSIQTNADGYTF.